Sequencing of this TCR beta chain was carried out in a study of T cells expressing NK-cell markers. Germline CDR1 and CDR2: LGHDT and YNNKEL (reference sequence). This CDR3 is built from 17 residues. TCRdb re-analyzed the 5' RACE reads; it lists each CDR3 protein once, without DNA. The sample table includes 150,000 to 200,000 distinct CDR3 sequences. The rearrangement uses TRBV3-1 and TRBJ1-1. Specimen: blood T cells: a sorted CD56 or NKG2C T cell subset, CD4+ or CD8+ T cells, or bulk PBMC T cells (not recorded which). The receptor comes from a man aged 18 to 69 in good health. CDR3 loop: CASSPSPLGRQNTEAFF.